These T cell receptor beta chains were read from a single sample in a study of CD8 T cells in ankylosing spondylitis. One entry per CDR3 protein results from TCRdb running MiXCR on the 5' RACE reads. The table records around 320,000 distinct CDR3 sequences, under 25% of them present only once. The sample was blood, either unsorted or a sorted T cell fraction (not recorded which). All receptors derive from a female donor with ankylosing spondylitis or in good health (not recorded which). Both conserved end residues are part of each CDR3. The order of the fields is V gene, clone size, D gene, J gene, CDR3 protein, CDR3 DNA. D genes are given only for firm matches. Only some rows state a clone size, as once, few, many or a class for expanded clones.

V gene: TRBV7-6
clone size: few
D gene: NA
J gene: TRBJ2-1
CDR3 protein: CASSLEGVTEQFF
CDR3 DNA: TGTGCCAGCAGCTTAGAGGGGGTTACTGAGCAGTTCTTC

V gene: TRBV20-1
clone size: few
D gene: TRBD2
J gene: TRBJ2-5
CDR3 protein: CSALPGLAGEGETQYF
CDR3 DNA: TGCAGTGCTCTTCCGGGACTAGCGGGAGAGGGAGAGACCCAGTACTTC

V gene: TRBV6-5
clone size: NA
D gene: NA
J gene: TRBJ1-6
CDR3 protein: CASSWSSGGNSPLHF
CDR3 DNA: TGTGCCAGCAGTTGGAGCTCCGGCGGGAATTCACCCCTCCACTTT

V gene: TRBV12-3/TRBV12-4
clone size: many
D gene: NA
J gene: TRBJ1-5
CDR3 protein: CASTYAGSQPQHF
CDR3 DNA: TGTGCCAGCACCTACGCAGGGAGCCAGCCCCAGCATTTT

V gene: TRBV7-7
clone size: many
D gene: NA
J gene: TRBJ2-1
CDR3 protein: CASSYGRGNEQFF
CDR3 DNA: TGTGCCAGCAGCTATGGCCGGGGCAATGAGCAGTTCTTC

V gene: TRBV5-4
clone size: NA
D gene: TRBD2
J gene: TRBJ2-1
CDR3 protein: CASSLDGLAGDEQFF
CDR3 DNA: TGTGCCAGCAGCTTGGATGGACTAGCGGGAGATGAGCAGTTCTTC

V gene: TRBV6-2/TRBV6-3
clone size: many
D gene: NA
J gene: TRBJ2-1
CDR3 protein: CASTKNGNEQFF
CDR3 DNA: TGTGCCAGCACAAAAAACGGGAATGAGCAGTTCTTC

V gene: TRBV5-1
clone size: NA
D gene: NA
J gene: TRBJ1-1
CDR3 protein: CASSGGLNTEAFF
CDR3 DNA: TGCGCCAGCAGCGGGGGCCTCAACACTGAAGCTTTCTTT

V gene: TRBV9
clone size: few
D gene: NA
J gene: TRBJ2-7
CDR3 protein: CASSALSGSEQYF
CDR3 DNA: TGTGCCAGCAGCGCCCTCTCAGGGAGCGAGCAGTACTTC

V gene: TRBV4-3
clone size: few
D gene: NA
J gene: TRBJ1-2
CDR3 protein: CASSQELRQQGYTF
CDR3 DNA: TGCGCCAGCAGCCAAGAACTGAGGCAGCAGGGCTACACCTTC

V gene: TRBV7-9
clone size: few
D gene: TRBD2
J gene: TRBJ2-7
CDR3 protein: CASSFLAGGGEQYF
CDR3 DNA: TGTGCCAGCAGCTTCCTAGCGGGAGGCGGCGAGCAGTACTTC

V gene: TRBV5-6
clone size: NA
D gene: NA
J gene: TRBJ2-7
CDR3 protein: CASSLDPRAEQYF
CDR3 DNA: TGTGCCAGCAGCTTGGATCCTAGAGCCGAGCAGTACTTC

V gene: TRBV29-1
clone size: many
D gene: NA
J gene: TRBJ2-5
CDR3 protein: CSVLRGAHVAETQYF
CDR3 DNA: TGCAGCGTCCTCAGGGGGGCTCACGTGGCAGAGACCCAGTACTTC

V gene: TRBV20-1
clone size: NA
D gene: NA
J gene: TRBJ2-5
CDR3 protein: CSAGALGGVEETQYF
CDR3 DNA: TGCAGTGCTGGCGCACTAGGGGGAGTGGAAGAGACCCAGTACTTC

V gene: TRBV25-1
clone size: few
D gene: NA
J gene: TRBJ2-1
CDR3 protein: CASSDPAEQFF
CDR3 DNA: TGTGCCAGCAGTGACCCCGCCGAGCAGTTCTTC

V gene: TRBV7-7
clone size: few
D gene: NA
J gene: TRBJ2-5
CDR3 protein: CASSSGGYLETQYF
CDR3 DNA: TGTGCCAGCAGCTCAGGAGGGTATCTAGAGACCCAGTACTTC

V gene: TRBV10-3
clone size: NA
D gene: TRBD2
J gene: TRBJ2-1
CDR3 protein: CAISEPDRTSGSSKYNEQFF
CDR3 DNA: TGTGCCATCAGTGAGCCGGACAGGACTAGCGGGAGTAGTAAGTACAATGAGCAGTTCTTC

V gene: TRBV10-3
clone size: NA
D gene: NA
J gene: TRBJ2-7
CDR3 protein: CAISDTGYEQYF
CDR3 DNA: TGTGCCATCAGTGATACAGGGTATGAGCAGTACTTC

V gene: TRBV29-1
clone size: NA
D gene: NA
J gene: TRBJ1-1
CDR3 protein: CSVEEFSGGEQAFF
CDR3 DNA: TGCAGCGTTGAAGAATTTTCGGGGGGGGAGCAAGCTTTCTTT

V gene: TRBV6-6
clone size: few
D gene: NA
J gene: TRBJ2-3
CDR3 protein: CASSFAEANTQYF
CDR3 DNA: TGTGCCAGCAGTTTCGCCGAAGCGAATACGCAGTATTTT

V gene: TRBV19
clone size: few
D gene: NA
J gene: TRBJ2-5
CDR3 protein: CASSMEVRETQYF
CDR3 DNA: TGTGCCAGTAGTATGGAGGTTCGAGAGACCCAGTACTTC

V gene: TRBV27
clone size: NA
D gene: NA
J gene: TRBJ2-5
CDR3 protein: CASSTRRGQETQYF
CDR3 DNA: TGTGCCAGCAGTACCCGACGAGGACAAGAGACCCAGTACTTC

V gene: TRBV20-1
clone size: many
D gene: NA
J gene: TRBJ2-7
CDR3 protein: CSATPDSHRYEQYF
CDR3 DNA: TGCAGTGCTACGCCGGACAGCCATAGGTACGAGCAGTACTTC

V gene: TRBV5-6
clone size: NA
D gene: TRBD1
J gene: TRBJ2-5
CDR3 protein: CASSTNRGGMETQYF
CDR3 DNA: TGTGCCAGCAGCACTAACAGGGGCGGTATGGAGACCCAGTACTTC

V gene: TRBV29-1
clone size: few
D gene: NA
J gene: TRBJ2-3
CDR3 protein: CSVEPQAFDTQYF
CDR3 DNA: TGCAGCGTTGAGCCCCAGGCCTTTGATACGCAGTATTTT

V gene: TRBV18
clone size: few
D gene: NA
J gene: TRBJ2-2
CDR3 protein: CASSPNRSGRDTGELFF
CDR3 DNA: TGTGCCAGCTCACCAAATCGGTCGGGCAGAGACACCGGGGAGCTGTTTTTT

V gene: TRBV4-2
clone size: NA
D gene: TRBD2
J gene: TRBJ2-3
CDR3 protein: CASSPPRREGGTQYF
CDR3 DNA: TGTGCCAGCAGCCCTCCTAGGAGGGAGGGAGGTACGCAGTATTTT

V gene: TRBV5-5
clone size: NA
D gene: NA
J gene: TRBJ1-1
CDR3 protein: CASSSDSPSTEAFF
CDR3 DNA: TGTGCCAGCAGCTCCGACAGTCCCTCCACTGAAGCTTTCTTT

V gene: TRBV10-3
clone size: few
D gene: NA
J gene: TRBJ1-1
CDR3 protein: CAISESPNTEAFF
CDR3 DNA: TGTGCCATCAGTGAGTCCCCGAACACTGAAGCTTTCTTT

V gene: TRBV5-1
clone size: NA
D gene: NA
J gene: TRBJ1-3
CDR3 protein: CASSLDGRDGNTIYF
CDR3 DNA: TGCGCCAGCAGCTTGGACGGCAGGGATGGAAACACCATATATTTT

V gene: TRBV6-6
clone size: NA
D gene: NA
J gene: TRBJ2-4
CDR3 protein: CASSSSAANIQYF
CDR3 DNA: TGTGCCAGCAGTTCGTCAGCGGCGAACATTCAGTACTTC

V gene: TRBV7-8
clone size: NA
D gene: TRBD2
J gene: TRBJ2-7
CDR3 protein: CASSLVLAGGAEQYF
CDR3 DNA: TGTGCCAGCAGCTTAGTGCTAGCGGGAGGAGCCGAGCAGTACTTC

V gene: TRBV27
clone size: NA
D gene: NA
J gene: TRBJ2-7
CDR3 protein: CASSYTSEQPQYF
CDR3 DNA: TGTGCCAGCAGCTACACCTCGGAACAGCCGCAGTACTTC

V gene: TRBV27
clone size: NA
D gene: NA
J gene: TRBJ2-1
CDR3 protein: CASSQLAGTAEQFF
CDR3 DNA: TGTGCCAGCAGTCAGCTGGCCGGGACGGCCGAGCAGTTCTTC

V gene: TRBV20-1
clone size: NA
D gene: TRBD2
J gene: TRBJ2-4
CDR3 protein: CSVSSGENIQYF
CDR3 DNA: TGCAGTGTTTCCAGCGGGGAAAACATTCAGTACTTC

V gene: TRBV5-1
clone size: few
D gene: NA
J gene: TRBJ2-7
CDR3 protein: CASSFSQGEQYF
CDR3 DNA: TGCGCCAGCAGCTTCAGTCAGGGCGAGCAGTACTTC

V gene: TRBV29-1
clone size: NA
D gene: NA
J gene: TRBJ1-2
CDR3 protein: CSITIRMTSTHYGYTF
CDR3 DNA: TGCAGCATCACAATACGAATGACTTCCACCCACTATGGCTACACCTTC

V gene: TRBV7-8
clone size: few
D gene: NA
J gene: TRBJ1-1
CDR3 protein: CASSLVMPRGSGTEAFF
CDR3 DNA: TGTGCCAGCAGCTTAGTGATGCCCAGGGGATCTGGGACTGAAGCTTTCTTT

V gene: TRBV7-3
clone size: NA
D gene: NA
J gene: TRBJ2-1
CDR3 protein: CASSLNSAASYNEQFF
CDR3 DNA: TGTGCCAGCAGCTTAAATAGCGCCGCATCCTACAATGAGCAGTTCTTC

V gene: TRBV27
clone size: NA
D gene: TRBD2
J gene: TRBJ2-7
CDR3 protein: CASRGTSGRVAISYEQYF
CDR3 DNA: TGTGCCAGCAGGGGGACTAGCGGGAGGGTGGCTATCTCCTACGAGCAGTACTTC

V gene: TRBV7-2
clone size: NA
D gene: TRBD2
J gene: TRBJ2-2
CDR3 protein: CASSLLREGAGELFF
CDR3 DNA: TGTGCCAGCAGCTTATTGCGGGAGGGCGCCGGGGAGCTGTTTTTT

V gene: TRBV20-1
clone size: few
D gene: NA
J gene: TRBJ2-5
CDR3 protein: CSARSSGETQYF
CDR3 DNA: TGCAGTGCTAGATCCAGCGGGGAGACCCAGTACTTC

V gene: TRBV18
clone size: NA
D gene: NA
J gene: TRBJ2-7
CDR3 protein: CASSQAAPGQSSSIRHYEQYF
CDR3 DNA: TGTGCCAGCTCACAAGCGGCCCCTGGACAGTCATCGAGTATACGACACTACGAGCAGTACTTC

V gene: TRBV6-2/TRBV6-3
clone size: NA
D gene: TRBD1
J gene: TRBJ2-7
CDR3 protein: CASRDPGQAHEQYF
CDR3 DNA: TGTGCCAGCCGAGATCCGGGACAGGCCCACGAGCAGTACTTC